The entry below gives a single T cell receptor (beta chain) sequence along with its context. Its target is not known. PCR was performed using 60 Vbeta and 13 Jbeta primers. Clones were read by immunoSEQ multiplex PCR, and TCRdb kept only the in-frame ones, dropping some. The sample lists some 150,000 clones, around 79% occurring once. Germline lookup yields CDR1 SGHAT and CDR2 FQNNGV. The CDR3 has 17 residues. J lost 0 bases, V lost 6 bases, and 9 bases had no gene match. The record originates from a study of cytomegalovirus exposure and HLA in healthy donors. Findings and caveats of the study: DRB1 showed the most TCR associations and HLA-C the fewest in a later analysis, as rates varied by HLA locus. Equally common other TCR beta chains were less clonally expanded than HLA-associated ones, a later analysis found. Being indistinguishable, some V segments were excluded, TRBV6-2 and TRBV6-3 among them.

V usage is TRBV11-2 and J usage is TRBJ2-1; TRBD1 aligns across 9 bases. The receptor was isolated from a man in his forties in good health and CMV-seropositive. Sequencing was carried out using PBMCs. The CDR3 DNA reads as TGTGCCAGCAGTAGGGGACAGGGTTCGAGCTCCTACAATGAGCAGTTCTTC. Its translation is CASSRGQGSSSYNEQFF.